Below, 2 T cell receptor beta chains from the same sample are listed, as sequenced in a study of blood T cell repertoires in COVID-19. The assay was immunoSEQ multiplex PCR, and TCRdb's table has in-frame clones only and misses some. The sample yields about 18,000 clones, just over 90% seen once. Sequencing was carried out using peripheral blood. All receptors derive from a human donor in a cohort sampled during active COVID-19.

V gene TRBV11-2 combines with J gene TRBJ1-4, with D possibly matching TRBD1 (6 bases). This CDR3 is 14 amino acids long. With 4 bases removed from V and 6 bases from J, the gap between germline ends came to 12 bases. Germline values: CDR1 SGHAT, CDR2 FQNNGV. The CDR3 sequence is CASSSTGGDEKLFF. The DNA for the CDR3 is TGTGCCAGCAGCTCGACAGGTGGGGATGAAAAACTGTTTTTT.

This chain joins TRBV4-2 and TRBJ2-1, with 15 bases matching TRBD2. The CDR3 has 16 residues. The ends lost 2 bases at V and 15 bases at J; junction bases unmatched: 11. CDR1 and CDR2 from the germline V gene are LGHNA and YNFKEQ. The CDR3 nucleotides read TGTGCCAGCAGCCAACCTGGACTAGCGGGAGGGGTCTCCCCGTTCTTC. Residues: CASSQPGLAGGVSPFF.